This TCR beta chain was captured in a study of OX40 agonist ivuxolimab in advanced cancers. For the study at large: Ivuxolimab, an agonistic anti-OX40 (CD134) antibody, was given to patients. Aged roughly 23 to 80 with a mean of approximately 57 years, they were less than 90% male. Study results and limitations: In the 0.1 to 3.0 mg/kg range, CD4+ and CD8+ blood T cells had expanded clonally by week 6.

Assay used: immunoSEQ multiplex PCR; TCRdb lists only in-frame clones, some missing. The table lists some 76,000 clones, around 85% of them singletons. Trimming cost V 7 bases and J 5 bases, with 17 bases left between them. The germline V gene encodes CDR1 LNHDA and CDR2 SQIVND (reference sequence). The CDR3 sequence is 14 residues long. On this clone: Its antigen is unidentified.

The V call is TRBV19, the J call TRBJ1-1; D perhaps matches TRBD1 (6 bases). The sequence was obtained from an adult with an advanced solid tumor such as melanoma, head and neck, liver or kidney cancer. The sample was CD4+ or CD8+ T cells sorted from blood, taken in a trial of the OX40 agonist ivuxolimab. CDR3 protein: CASTLRGEDTEAFF. CDR3 DNA sequence: TGTGCCAGTACCCTTAGGGGGGAGGATACTGAAGCTTTCTTT. The whole variable domain, remainder taken from reference TRBV19 and TRBJ1-1, is DGGITQSPKYLFRKEGQNVTLSCEQNLNHDAMYWYRQDPGQGLRLIYYSQIVNDFQKGDIAEGYSVSREKKESFPLTVTSAQKNPTAFYLCASTLRGEDTEAFFGQGTRLTVV.